These 22 T cell receptor beta chains originate from one sample sequenced in a study of T cell responses to AZD1222 COVID-19 vaccine. Profiling relied on immunoSEQ multiplex PCR, and the TCRdb table lists in-frame clones only, not all of them. The repertoire holds some 120,000 clones, with roughly 84% as singletons. The source was peripheral blood, collected 28 days after the second AZD1222 dose. These receptors originate from an adult who received the AZD1222 COVID-19 vaccine.

The chain has TRBV11-2 and TRBJ2-7; no clear D. Trimming removed 5 bases at V and 2 bases at J, with 19 bases between. Germline loops: CDR1 SGHAT, CDR2 FQNNGV. This CDR3 region has 16 residues. The CDR3 is CASSHGEGLGTYEQYF. CDR3 sequence (DNA): TGTGCCAGCAGCCACGGAGAAGGGCTGGGTACCTACGAGCAGTACTTC.

This chain connects TRBV4-1 to TRBJ1-6; D may be TRBD1 (6 bases). V lost 0 bases and J 3 bases, leaving 12 bases between the germline ends. Germline V gives CDR1 MGHRA, CDR2 YSYEKL. The CDR3 has 17 amino acids. The DNA for the CDR3 is TGCGCCAGCAGCCAAGAACCGGGAGGGGGCTATAATTCACCCCTCCACTTT. Translated: CASSQEPGGGYNSPLHF.

J is TRBJ1-3 and V is TRBV10-3; D may be TRBD1 (5 bases). V was shortened by 6 bases and J by 2 bases, with 20 bases between the two germline ends. The CDR3 spans 17 residues. Germline loops: CDR1 ENHRY, CDR2 SYGVKD. This chain's CDR3 is CAIRTRETDTPGNTIYF. CDR3 coding DNA: TGTGCCATCAGGACGAGGGAGACAGATACACCTGGAAACACCATATATTTT.

The DNA for the CDR3 is TGCGCCAGCAGTGAGGGCTGGTTAGCGGGGGGCACCGGGGAGCTGTTTTTT. Translating gives CASSEGWLAGGTGELFF. The V and J genes are TRBV10-1 and TRBJ2-2; 10 bases fit TRBD2. Unmatched junction bases numbered 7, after V lost 2 bases and J lost 4 bases. Germline V gene lookup returns CDR1 WNHNN and CDR2 SYGVQD (reference sequence). The CDR3 spans 17 residues.

The rearrangement links TRBV5-8 to TRBJ1-2; 8 nucleotides match TRBD1. Trimming cost V 3 bases and J 5 bases; bases outside gene matches: 6. CDR3 length: 14 residues. Germline CDR1 is SGHTS and CDR2 is YDEGEE. For the CDR3, the DNA is TGTGCCAGCAGCTCCCTGGACAGGGAGTATGGCTACACCTTC. Translated, it gives CASSSLDREYGYTF.

The DNA for the CDR3 is TGTGCCAGCAGCTCGCCGGACAGGTACTATGGCTACACCTTC. As protein: CASSSPDRYYGYTF. The chain joins TRBV7-2 to TRBJ1-2; 7 nucleotides line up with TRBD1. V trimming: 4 bases; J trimming: 3 bases; junction bases outside the gene matches: 5. Looked up from germline, CDR1 is SGHTA and CDR2 is FQGNSA. This CDR3 is 14 amino acids long. The complete variable domain, with remaining parts taken from reference TRBV7-2 and TRBJ1-2, reads GAGVSQSPSNKVTEKGKDVELRCDPISGHTALYWYRQSLGQGLEFLIYFQGNSAPDKSGLPSDRFSAERTGGSVSTLTIQRTQQEDSAVYLCASSSPDRYYGYTFGSGTRLTVV.

This clone was detected a few times. The gene calls are TRBV5-4 and TRBJ2-1; 7 bases fit TRBD1. Germline CDR1 SGHNT, CDR2 YYREEE (reference sequence). J gave up 10 bases and V 0 bases, and 4 bases lay outside the gene matches. The CDR3 runs 13 residues. CDR3 nucleotides: TGTGCCAGCAGCTTGGTTGGGACAGAAGAGCAGTTCTTC. It yields the protein CASSLVGTEEQFF.

The chain recombines TRBV2 with TRBJ1-4, with a tentative D call TRBD1 (6 bases). This CDR3 is 15 amino acids long. Germline-derived CDR1 and CDR2 are SNHLY and FYNNEI. V was clipped by 7 bases and J by 0 bases, with 12 bases between them. The CDR3 sequence: CASKLQGATNEKLFF. The CDR3 coding sequence is TGTGCCAGCAAATTACAGGGTGCAACTAATGAAAAACTGTTTTTT.

This chain uses TRBV9 with TRBJ2-5; D uncertain. This CDR3 has 14 residues. CDR1 and CDR2 (germline): SGDLS, YYNGEE. Trimming cost V 1 base and J 2 bases, with 9 bases left between them. DNA for the CDR3: TGTGCCAGCAGCGTACGGTCGGATCAAGAGACCCAGTACTTC. Protein: CASSVRSDQETQYF.

This chain uses TRBV14 with TRBJ1-6, with 7 positions matching TRBD1. After removal of 0 bases from V and 3 bases from J, the junction contained 5 bases not matched to a gene. Germline V gene sequence: CDR1 SGHDN, CDR2 FVKESK. The CDR3 is 17 amino acids. The DNA of the CDR3 is TGTGCCAGCAGCCAAGATTGGCGACAGGGCTATAATTCACCCCTCCACTTT. This translates into CASSQDWRQGYNSPLHF.

The V gene is TRBV5-1, the J gene TRBJ1-4; weak D call: TRBD1 (6 bases). CDR3 length: 16 amino acids. The germline V gene encodes CDR1 SGHRS and CDR2 YFSETQ. V was cut by 0 bases and J by 2 bases, with 11 bases left in between. Here the CDR3 reads CASSLGQAPTNEKLFF. In DNA form, the CDR3 reads TGCGCCAGCAGCTTGGGACAGGCACCCACTAATGAAAAACTGTTTTTT.

The rearrangement joins TRBV28 to TRBJ1-2; the match to TRBD1 covers 9 bases. The CDR3 is 18 residues long. The junction had 10 bases not matched to a gene; V was cut back by 2 bases and J by 0 bases. Germline values: CDR1 MDHEN, CDR2 SYDVKM. The CDR3 DNA is TGTGCCAGCAGTTTACGGGGGGGACAGGGAGTCTCTAACTATGGCTACACCTTC. Its protein is CASSLRGGQGVSNYGYTF.

The chain joins TRBV2 to TRBJ1-4; the match to TRBD1 covers 10 bases. This CDR3 is built from 14 residues. J gave up 7 bases and V 6 bases, and 5 bases lay outside the gene matches. Per the germline V gene, CDR1 is SNHLY and CDR2 is FYNNEI. CDR3 nucleotide sequence: TGTGCCAGCAGCGCGACAGGGGGCGTTGAAAAACTGTTTTTT. It encodes CASSATGGVEKLFF.

The chain links TRBV6-5 to TRBJ1-4, with 10 bases aligning to TRBD1. V trimming: 1 base; J trimming: 8 bases; junction bases outside the gene matches: 7. There are 16 residues in the CDR3. The germline CDR1 and CDR2 sequences are MNHEY and SVGAGI. This CDR3 reads CASSYYRTGGVEKLFF. CDR3 sequence (DNA): TGTGCCAGCAGTTACTATCGGACAGGGGGGGTGGAAAAACTGTTTTTT.

This chain links TRBV2 with TRBJ2-2; D gene uncertain. CDR3 size: 11 residues. The V and J ends lost 8 bases and 7 bases respectively, with 8 bases between them. The germline CDR1 and CDR2 sequences are SNHLY and FYNNEI. CDR3 residues: CASLLGGELFF. DNA for the CDR3: TGTGCCAGCCTTCTGGGCGGGGAGCTGTTTTTT.

This chain connects TRBV9 to TRBJ2-3; D may be TRBD1 (6 bases). The germline V gene has CDR1 SGDLS and CDR2 YYNGEE. V dropped 4 bases and J dropped 0 bases, with 12 bases sitting between them. The CDR3 covers 15 residues. This CDR3 reads CASSIAGTSTDTQYF. CDR3 DNA sequence: TGTGCCAGCAGCATAGCCGGGACAAGCACAGATACGCAGTATTTT. Full variable domain (remainder filled in from reference TRBV9 and TRBJ2-3): DSGVTQTPKHLITATGQRVTLRCSPRSGDLSVYWYQQSLDQGLQFLIQYYNGEERAKGNILERFSAQQFPDLHSELNLSSLELGDSALYFCASSIAGTSTDTQYFGPGTRLTVL.

The chain has TRBV4-3 and TRBJ2-7; D is ambiguous. V was shortened by 1 base and J by 6 bases, with 16 bases between the two germline ends. This CDR3 has 15 amino acids. CDR1 LGHNA and CDR2 YSLEER come from the germline V gene. CDR3 protein: CASSQGDRSTGEQYF. CDR3 sequence (DNA): TGCGCCAGCAGCCAAGGTGACCGGTCTACTGGCGAGCAGTACTTC.

The chain recombines TRBV24-1 with TRBJ1-1, with 10 bases lining up with TRBD1. The germline V gene encodes CDR1 KGHDR and CDR2 SFDVKD. The ends lost 7 bases at V and 11 bases at J; junction bases unmatched: 12. The CDR3 length is 14 residues. CDR3 sequence: CATRGTGDGDLAFF. CDR3 bases: TGTGCCACCAGAGGGACAGGGGATGGTGATTTGGCTTTCTTT.

The chain uses TRBV6-2 or TRBV6-3 and TRBJ1-6; TRBD1 matches at 9 bases. This CDR3 has 16 amino acids. With 6 bases clipped from V and 7 bases from J, the junction kept 10 bases outside the gene matches. The germline CDR1 and CDR2 sequences are MNHEY and SVGEGT. CDR3 nucleotides: TGTGCCAGCAGCAGAACCGGGACAGGGAGAAATTCACCCCTCCACTTT. Translated, it gives CASSRTGTGRNSPLHF.

The CDR3 DNA reads as TGTGCCAGCAGTTACACCGGGCTTTGGCCCGGGGAGCTGTTTTTT. This sequence encodes CASSYTGLWPGELFF. The chain carries TRBV6-5 and TRBJ2-2, with unresolved D. The CDR3 has 15 residues. The V and J ends lost 2 bases and 6 bases respectively, with 13 bases between them. The germline V gene encodes CDR1 MNHEY and CDR2 SVGAGI.

V gene TRBV6-5 combines with J gene TRBJ2-7; 10 bases line up with TRBD1. The CDR3 covers 15 residues. The V gene end was trimmed by 6 bases and the J gene end by 1 base; junction bases not matched to a gene: 6. Germline CDR1 and CDR2: MNHEY and SVGAGI. CDR3 loop: CASRGRTGGSYEQYF. CDR3 bases: TGTGCCAGCAGAGGCCGGACAGGGGGGTCCTACGAGCAGTACTTC.

V gene TRBV27 combines with J gene TRBJ2-1, with D tentatively TRBD1 or TRBD2 (6 bases each). The V gene lost 2 bases and the J gene lost 7 bases, with 12 bases spanning the gap. The CDR3 length is 14 residues. CDR1 and CDR2 (germline): MNHEY, SMNVEV (reference sequence). The chain's CDR3 is CASSLGGGVNEQFF. The CDR3 nucleotides are TGTGCCAGCAGTTTAGGGGGCGGGGTTAATGAGCAGTTCTTC.